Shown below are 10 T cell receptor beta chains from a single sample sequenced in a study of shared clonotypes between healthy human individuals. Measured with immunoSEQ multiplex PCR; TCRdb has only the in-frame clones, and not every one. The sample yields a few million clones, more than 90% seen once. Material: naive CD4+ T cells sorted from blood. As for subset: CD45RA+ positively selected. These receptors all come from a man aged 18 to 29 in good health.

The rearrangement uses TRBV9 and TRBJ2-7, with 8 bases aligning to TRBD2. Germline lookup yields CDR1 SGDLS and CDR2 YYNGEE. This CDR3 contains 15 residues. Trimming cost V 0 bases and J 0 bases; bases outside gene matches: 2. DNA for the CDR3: TGTGCCAGCAGCGTAGCTGGGACTAGCTCCTACGAGCAGTACTTC. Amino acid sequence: CASSVAGTSSYEQYF.

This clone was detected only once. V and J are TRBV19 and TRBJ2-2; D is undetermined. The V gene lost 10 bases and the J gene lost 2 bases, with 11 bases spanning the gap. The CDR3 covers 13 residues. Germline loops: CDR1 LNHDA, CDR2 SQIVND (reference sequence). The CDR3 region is CATNAVNTGELFF. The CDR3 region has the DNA TGTGCCACAAATGCAGTAAACACCGGGGAGCTGTTTTTT.

The CDR3 sequence: CASGQATGNTIYF. The CDR3 region has the DNA TGTGCCAGCGGACAGGCGACTGGAAACACCATATATTTT. The J gene is TRBJ1-3, the V gene TRBV2; 7 positions match TRBD1. The CDR3 contains 13 residues. Germline CDR1 SNHLY, CDR2 FYNNEI. V trimming: 8 bases; J trimming: 2 bases; junction bases outside the gene matches: 3. Filled out from reference TRBV2 and TRBJ1-3, the complete variable domain reads EPEVTQTPSHQVTQMGQEVILRCVPISNHLYFYWYRQILGQKVEFLVSFYNNEISEKSEIFDDQFSVERPDGSNFTLKIRSTKLEDSAMYFCASGQATGNTIYFGEGSWLTVV.

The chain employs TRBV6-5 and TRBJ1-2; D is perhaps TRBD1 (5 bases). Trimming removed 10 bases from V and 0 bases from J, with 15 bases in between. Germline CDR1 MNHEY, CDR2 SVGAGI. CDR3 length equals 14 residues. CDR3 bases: TGTGCCACAAACCAGGGAACAGCTAACTATGGCTACACCTTC. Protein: CATNQGTANYGYTF.

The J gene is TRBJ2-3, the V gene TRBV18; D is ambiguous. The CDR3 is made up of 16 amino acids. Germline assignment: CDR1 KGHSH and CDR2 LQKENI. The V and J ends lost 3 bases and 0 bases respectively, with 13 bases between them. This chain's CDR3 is CASSPAVVASTDTQYF. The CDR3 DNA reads TGTGCCAGCTCACCCGCCGTGGTAGCCAGCACAGATACGCAGTATTTT.

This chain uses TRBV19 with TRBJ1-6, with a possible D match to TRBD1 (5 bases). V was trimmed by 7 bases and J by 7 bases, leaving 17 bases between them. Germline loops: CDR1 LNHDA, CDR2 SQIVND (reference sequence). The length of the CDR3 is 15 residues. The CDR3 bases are TGTGCCAGTAACCTCCCGGGACGGCTCAATTCACCCCTCCACTTT. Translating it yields CASNLPGRLNSPLHF. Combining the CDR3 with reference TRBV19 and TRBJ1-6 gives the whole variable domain DGGITQSPKYLFRKEGQNVTLSCEQNLNHDAMYWYRQDPGQGLRLIYYSQIVNDFQKGDIAEGYSVSREKKESFPLTVTSAQKNPTAFYLCASNLPGRLNSPLHFGNGTRLTVT.

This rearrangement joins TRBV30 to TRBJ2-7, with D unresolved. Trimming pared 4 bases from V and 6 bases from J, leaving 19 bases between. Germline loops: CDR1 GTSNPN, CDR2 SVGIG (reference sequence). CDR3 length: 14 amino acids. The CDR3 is CAWTLTGSTGEQYF. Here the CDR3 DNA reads TGTGCCTGGACGCTAACCGGGTCCACTGGCGAGCAGTACTTC.

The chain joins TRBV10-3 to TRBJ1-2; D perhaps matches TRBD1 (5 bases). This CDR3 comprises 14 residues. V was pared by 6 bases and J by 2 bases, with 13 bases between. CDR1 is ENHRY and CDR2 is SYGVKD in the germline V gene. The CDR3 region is CAIRVGQENYGYTF. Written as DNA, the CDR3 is TGTGCCATCAGGGTGGGGCAAGAGAACTATGGCTACACCTTC.

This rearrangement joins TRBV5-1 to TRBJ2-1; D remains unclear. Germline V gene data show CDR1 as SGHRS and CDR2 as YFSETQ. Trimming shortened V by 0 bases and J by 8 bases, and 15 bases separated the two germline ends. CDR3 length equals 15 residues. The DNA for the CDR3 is TGCGCCAGCAGCTTGGTTCCTAGTGGTACAGATGAGCAGTTCTTC. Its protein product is CASSLVPSGTDEQFF.

CDR3 in DNA: TGTGCCTGGAGTCTACCGGGACAGGGTTATTCTCGGGGTAACTATGGCTACACCTTC. Residues: CAWSLPGQGYSRGNYGYTF. The genes are TRBV30 and TRBJ1-2, with 9 bases lining up with TRBD1. This CDR3 region has 19 residues. The ends lost 2 bases at V and 1 base at J; junction bases unmatched: 17. From germline, CDR1 is GTSNPN and CDR2 SVGIG (reference sequence).